The 12 T cell receptor beta chains below all came from one sample that was sequenced in a study of T cells after yellow fever vaccination. MiXCR, run by TCRdb on the 5' RACE reads, gives a single entry per CDR3 protein. The repertoire holds about 510,000 distinct CDR3 sequences, 21% seen once, with about 16% in the top ten. The sample consisted of PBMCs, taken 21 days after the first yellow fever vaccination. The receptors come from a young man who received the YFV17D yellow fever vaccine.

V usage is TRBV6-1 and J usage is TRBJ2-2; D ambiguous. CDR3 length: 15 residues. Per the germline V gene, CDR1 is MNHNS and CDR2 is SASEGT. V lost 5 bases, J lost 7 bases, and 17 bases lay in between. The CDR3 loop is CASSTRTTGHGELFF. CDR3 bases: TGTGCCAGCAGTACGAGAACGACTGGGCACGGGGAGCTGTTTTTT.

This chain connects TRBV5-1 to TRBJ2-2; the D gene could be TRBD1 or TRBD2 (6 bases each). Germline CDR1 reads SGHRS; CDR2 reads YFSETQ. Trimming shortened V by 6 bases and J by 5 bases, and 17 bases separated the two germline ends. The CDR3 loop spans 15 amino acids. The CDR3 protein is CASTRGAGYTGELFF. CDR3 DNA sequence: TGCGCCAGCACGAGGGGGGCCGGATATACCGGGGAGCTGTTTTTT.

This clonotype was found many times. The J gene is TRBJ2-5, the V gene TRBV19; 9 bases line up with TRBD2. J gave up 4 bases and V 3 bases, and 3 bases lay outside the gene matches. The CDR3 runs to 14 residues. Germline assignment: CDR1 LNHDA and CDR2 SQIVND (reference sequence). The CDR3 DNA reads TGTGCCAGTAGTATCCTAGCGGGGCTAGAGACCCAGTACTTC. It is translated as CASSILAGLETQYF.

This clonotype was recorded a few times. The chain is built from TRBV20-1 and TRBJ1-1, with D hard to call. The V end was cut by 5 bases, the J end by 5 bases, with 15 bases between. The CDR3 is made up of 13 amino acids. From germline, CDR1 is DFQATT and CDR2 SNEGSKA (reference sequence). In nucleotides, the CDR3 is TGCAGTGCTGAAGACACGGTGGGGACTGAAGCTTTCTTT. Amino acids: CSAEDTVGTEAFF.

This chain uses TRBV10-1 with TRBJ2-5; a possible D gene is TRBD1 (5 bases). Trimming pared 4 bases from V and 5 bases from J, leaving 14 bases between. The CDR3 loop spans 14 amino acids. Per germline, CDR1 WNHNN and CDR2 SYGVQD (reference sequence). The CDR3 nucleotides read TGCGCCAGCAGTGGGACAACGTCCGGTGAGACCCAGTACTTC. It translates to CASSGTTSGETQYF.

The chain combines TRBV5-1 with TRBJ1-6, with 9 bases lining up with TRBD1. Germline values: CDR1 SGHRS, CDR2 YFSETQ. The CDR3 is 16 amino acids. V trimming: 3 bases; J trimming: 6 bases; junction bases outside the gene matches: 7. The CDR3 DNA is TGCGCCAGCAGCTGGGGACAGGGTGGGCGTAATTCACCCCTCCACTTT. Its translation is CASSWGQGGRNSPLHF.

In this sample, this clonotype turned up once. This rearrangement joins TRBV5-4 to TRBJ2-3; D is unclear. This CDR3 has 13 amino acids. Deletions cut 3 bases from V and 8 bases from J, with 13 bases between. CDR1 SGHNT and CDR2 YYREEE come from the germline V gene (reference sequence). Here the CDR3 reads CASSSDQGATQYF. In DNA form, the CDR3 reads TGTGCCAGCAGCTCGGATCAAGGCGCTACGCAGTATTTT.

In its sample, this clonotype was seen a few times. The chain couples TRBV27 to TRBJ2-7, with D possibly being TRBD1 (6 bases). Trimming cost V 5 bases and J 2 bases, with 19 bases left between them. Germline V gene lookup returns CDR1 MNHEY and CDR2 SMNVEV (reference sequence). The length of the CDR3 is 16 residues. CDR3 sequence (DNA): TGTGCCAGCAGTCCTACGACAGGAGATATTCCCTACGAGCAGTACTTC. This codes for CASSPTTGDIPYEQYF.

This clonotype was counted between two and nine times. The gene calls are TRBV27 and TRBJ1-4, with D perhaps matching TRBD1 (5 bases). The CDR3 is made up of 13 amino acids. Germline-derived CDR1 and CDR2 are MNHEY and SMNVEV (reference sequence). V shed 5 bases and J shed 2 bases, with 6 bases lying between them. CDR3 DNA: TGTGCCAGCAGTGAGGGGACTAATGAAAAACTGTTTTTT. Its translation is CASSEGTNEKLFF.

This clonotype was counted at least ten times. The V call is TRBV5-1, the J call TRBJ2-5, with a tentative D call TRBD2 (5 bases). Germline assignment: CDR1 SGHRS and CDR2 YFSETQ. Trimming removed 0 bases from V and 2 bases from J, with 8 bases in between. The CDR3 extends over 14 amino acids. The CDR3 coding sequence is TGCGCCAGCAGCTTGGGCCGGGGACAAGAGACCCAGTACTTC. Its translation is CASSLGRGQETQYF.

For this clonotype: This may arise from a read error, as a much more abundant clone is one base away. Because it lacks the conserved phenylalanine or tryptophan at the end, this CDR3 is likely a read error. The CDR3 DNA sequence: TGTGCCAGCAGCTCAACTACTCCGGGGTATGGCTACACCCTC. This encodes CASSSTTPGYGYTL. This chain links TRBV5-6 with TRBJ1-2; D gene uncertain. Germline CDR1 reads SGHDT; CDR2 reads YYEEEE. Trimming took 3 bases from V and 5 from J, leaving 14 bases between them. CDR3 size: 14 residues.

J is TRBJ2-3 and V is TRBV19; unclear D gene. Germline V gene data show CDR1 as LNHDA and CDR2 as SQIVND (reference sequence). V lost 3 bases to trimming and J lost 4 bases, with 11 bases between them. The CDR3 runs to 14 residues. As DNA, the CDR3 is TGTGCCAGTAGTATTTCGGTAAGGGCAGATACGCAGTATTTT. It codes for CASSISVRADTQYF.